One and the same sample provided the 31 T cell receptor beta chains below, sequenced in a study of shared T cell receptors in the human thymus (dated by TCRdb to 2020 to 2023). Libraries were constructed by the immunoSEQ multiplex PCR assay. TCRdb retrieved this table from immuneACCESS and kept in-frame rearrangements only. Not all clones are present; in checked studies, unresolved V genes account for under half, and no reason is known for the remainder. The sample profile shows about 660,000 clones; 70% to 90% of them were found once. Of the sample, 0.0095% to 0.013% falls within the top ten clones. These records were also assigned to another study, of human thymus T cells.

Sequences were obtained from thymocytes. These receptor sequences come from a boy younger than two with a congenital heart defect. Donor details come from another sample of the same person, matched by shared clones.

The chain links TRBV30 to TRBJ1-4, with 7 bases aligning to TRBD1. Looked up from germline, CDR1 is GTSNPN and CDR2 is SVGIG (reference sequence). The CDR3 sequence is 11 residues long. The V gene end was trimmed by 8 bases and the J gene end by 7 bases; junction bases not matched to a gene: 4. The CDR3 loop is CAARQGEKLFF. Here the CDR3 DNA reads TGTGCCGCCAGACAGGGTGAAAAACTGTTTTTT.

The chain combines TRBV28 with TRBJ2-5; D may be TRBD1 (6 bases). Between the trimmed V and J ends, which lost 8 bases and 5 bases, there was a span of 18 bases. The germline CDR1 and CDR2 sequences are MDHEN and SYDVKM. CDR3 length: 14 residues. The CDR3 sequence: CASSQVPRGETQYF. CDR3 nucleotide sequence: TGTGCCAGCTCCCAGGTTCCGAGGGGGGAGACCCAGTACTTC.

The rearrangement joins TRBV11-3 to TRBJ2-7; 9 bases are a match to TRBD2. The germline gives CDR1 SGHNT, CDR2 YENEEA. The CDR3 is 15 residues long. The V gene end was trimmed by 1 base and the J gene end by 4 bases; junction bases not matched to a gene: 5. The CDR3 protein is CASSLGSGSIYEQYF. DNA of the CDR3: TGTGCCAGCAGCTTAGGTAGCGGGAGTATATACGAGCAGTACTTC.

V is TRBV4-2 and J is TRBJ2-5; 10 nucleotides agree with TRBD2. The germline gives CDR1 LGHNA, CDR2 YNFKEQ. The CDR3 covers 18 residues. V dropped 2 bases and J dropped 5; count of bases not matched to a gene: 14. The CDR3 nucleotides are TGTGCCAGCAGCCAAAGTTGGAGAGCGGGAGGGCCGTGTGAGACCCAGTACTTC. The encoded protein is CASSQSWRAGGPCETQYF.

This chain uses TRBV15 with TRBJ2-1; 7 nucleotides line up with TRBD2. Trimming cost V 7 bases and J 4 bases; bases outside gene matches: 16. CDR3 length: 17 amino acids. Germline V lookup: CDR1 LNHNV, CDR2 YYDKDF (reference sequence). The CDR3 loop is CATNNKEGLPEYNEQFF. CDR3 in DNA: TGTGCCACCAACAATAAGGAGGGACTACCCGAATACAATGAGCAGTTCTTC.

In its sample, this clone was seen once. The gene calls are TRBV25-1 and TRBJ1-1; 8 bases are a match to TRBD1. The CDR3 runs to 15 residues. V gave up 6 bases and J gave up 6 bases; unmatched junction bases: 12. Per the germline V gene, CDR1 is MGHDK and CDR2 is SYGVNS. CDR3: CASRTRQGPPAEAFF. The CDR3 DNA follows: TGTGCCAGCAGAACCAGACAGGGGCCCCCCGCTGAAGCTTTCTTT.

The gene calls are TRBV7-2 and TRBJ2-5; 9 bases map to TRBD2. This CDR3 contains 16 residues. Germline V lookup: CDR1 SGHTA, CDR2 FQGNSA. J was trimmed by 2 bases and V by 0 bases; bases with no gene match: 4. As DNA, the CDR3 is TGTGCCAGCAGCTTAGCTAGCGGGAGAGGACAAGAGACCCAGTACTTC. Residues: CASSLASGRGQETQYF.

The rearrangement links TRBV6-5 to TRBJ2-5, with D possibly being TRBD1 (6 bases). V lost 6 bases and J 4 bases, leaving 15 bases between the germline ends. The CDR3 covers 14 residues. Germline V gene sequence: CDR1 MNHEY, CDR2 SVGAGI. The CDR3 nucleotides read TGTGCCAGCAGGCCACAGGGATACGGAGAGACCCAGTACTTC. Amino acids: CASRPQGYGETQYF.

The rearrangement uses TRBV6-5 and TRBJ2-7, with D possibly TRBD2 on 6 matching bases. Trimming took 7 bases from V and 6 from J, leaving 10 bases between them. The CDR3 has 11 amino acids. CDR1 MNHEY and CDR2 SVGAGI come from the germline V gene. CDR3 in amino acids: CASNRGSEQYF. The CDR3 DNA reads as TGTGCCAGCAATCGGGGGAGCGAGCAGTACTTC.

The rearrangement links TRBV28 to TRBJ1-5; TRBD1 matches 9 bases. The junction had 11 bases not matched to a gene; V was cut back by 6 bases and J by 5 bases. This CDR3 comprises 16 residues. Germline V lookup: CDR1 MDHEN, CDR2 SYDVKM. The CDR3 DNA reads as TGTGCCAGCAGCGATTCTTCCGGGACAGGGTATCAGCCCCAGCATTTT. Its translation is CASSDSSGTGYQPQHF.

The J gene is TRBJ1-1, the V gene TRBV19, with TRBD1 as a possible D gene (6 bases). CDR3 size: 11 residues. Germline V gives CDR1 LNHDA, CDR2 SQIVND (reference sequence). Deletions cut 10 bases from V and 4 bases from J, with 10 bases between. CDR3 nucleotides: TGTGCCACAAAAGGGGGCACTGAAGCTTTCTTT. As protein: CATKGGTEAFF.

V usage is TRBV27 and J usage is TRBJ2-1; D may be TRBD1 (6 bases). The V end lost 4 bases, the J end lost 7 bases, and 14 bases lay between the germline ends. Germline V CDR1 and CDR2: MNHEY, SMNVEV (reference sequence). The length of the CDR3 is 14 residues. This CDR3 reads CASSWGHNRNEQFF. CDR3 DNA sequence: TGTGCCAGCAGTTGGGGGCACAATAGGAATGAGCAGTTCTTC.

Turning to this clone: One junction end disagrees with the germline gene, perhaps due to a read error. The J gene is TRBJ2-4, the V gene TRBV30, with D unresolved. Germline V gene lookup returns CDR1 GTSNPN and CDR2 SVGIG (reference sequence). The CDR3 consists of 11 residues. As DNA, the CDR3 is TGTGCCTGCCGCAACAGTCCTCTCCGCCCCTTC. Its translation: CACRNSPLRPF.

This sequence joins TRBV4-1 and TRBJ2-7; 9 bases align to TRBD2. Trimming cost V 0 bases and J 3 bases; bases outside gene matches: 9. Germline V gene data show CDR1 as MGHRA and CDR2 as YSYEKL. CDR3 length equals 17 residues. CDR3 sequence (DNA): TGCGCCAGCAGCCAAGATCAGTCTAGCGGGGAGATCTACGAGCAGTACTTC. This encodes CASSQDQSSGEIYEQYF.

The V call is TRBV19, the J call TRBJ2-7, with 7 bases that match TRBD1. CDR3 size: 14 residues. The germline gives CDR1 LNHDA, CDR2 SQIVND (reference sequence). V shed 2 bases and J 2 bases; nucleotides not matched to a gene: 3. The CDR3 sequence: CASSITGDTYEQYF. CDR3 sequence (DNA): TGTGCCAGTAGTATAACAGGGGATACCTACGAGCAGTACTTC. Using reference TRBV19 and TRBJ2-7 for the parts outside the CDR3, the full variable domain is DGGITQSPKYLFRKEGQNVTLSCEQNLNHDAMYWYRQDPGQGLRLIYYSQIVNDFQKGDIAEGYSVSREKKESFPLTVTSAQKNPTAFYLCASSITGDTYEQYFGPGTRLTVT.

The rearrangement joins TRBV28 to TRBJ1-5; TRBD1 aligns across 9 bases. The germline CDR1 and CDR2 sequences are MDHEN and SYDVKM. The CDR3 spans 18 residues. The trim removed 2 bases at V and 0 bases at J, leaving 8 bases unmatched. The CDR3 DNA is TGTGCCAGCAGTTTACCCAGGGACAGGGCGCATAGCAATCAGCCCCAGCATTTT. It is translated as CASSLPRDRAHSNQPQHF.

The chain carries TRBV13 and TRBJ1-2; D unresolved. V lost 6 bases, J lost 2 bases, and 16 bases lay in between. The CDR3 has 15 residues. Germline-derived CDR1 and CDR2 are PRHDT and FYEKMQ (reference sequence). CDR3 nucleotide sequence: TGTGCCAGCAGTCCTACGTCCACGGTCAACTATGGCTACACCTTC. Translation gives CASSPTSTVNYGYTF.

The chain joins TRBV10-3 to TRBJ2-7, with D tentatively TRBD1 (7 bases). The germline V gene has CDR1 ENHRY and CDR2 SYGVKD. The germline V and J ends were trimmed by 10 bases and 0 bases, with 19 bases remaining between them. This CDR3 region has 15 residues. CDR3 nucleotides: TGTGCCACAGGACTAAGCCGGACAGGCTCCTACGAGCAGTACTTC. Its translation: CATGLSRTGSYEQYF.

V and J are TRBV14 and TRBJ2-5; no firm D call. Germline V gives CDR1 SGHDN, CDR2 FVKESK. Trimming cost V 0 bases and J 7 bases, with 15 bases left between them. This CDR3 comprises 15 residues. CDR3 nucleotide sequence: TGTGCCAGCAGCCAAGATGGGCGCGCAGTGGGGACCCAGTACTTC. This encodes CASSQDGRAVGTQYF. Full variable domain (remainder filled in from reference TRBV14 and TRBJ2-5): EAGVTQFPSHSVIEKGQTVTLRCDPISGHDNLYWYRRVMGKEIKFLLHFVKESKQDESGMPNNRFLAERTGGTYSTLKVQPAELEDSGVYFCASSQDGRAVGTQYFGPGTRLLVL.

J is TRBJ1-5 and V is TRBV19; the match to TRBD1 covers 9 bases. The trim removed 6 bases at V and 7 bases at J, leaving 10 bases unmatched. This CDR3 region has 15 residues. Germline V gene sequence: CDR1 LNHDA, CDR2 SQIVND (reference sequence). CDR3 loop: CASSPQGASLQPQHF. CDR3 nucleotides: TGTGCCAGTAGCCCACAGGGGGCTTCTCTCCAGCCCCAGCATTTT.

The rearrangement uses TRBV25-1 and TRBJ2-7, with D maybe TRBD2 (6 bases). V was pared by 8 bases and J by 0 bases, with 17 bases between. The CDR3 spans 15 residues. CDR1 is MGHDK, CDR2 SYGVNS, per germline. The CDR3 spells CASVPGRPDSYEQYF. The CDR3 DNA sequence: TGTGCCAGCGTCCCGGGGAGGCCAGACTCCTACGAGCAGTACTTC.

This sequence joins TRBV29-1 and TRBJ1-2; TRBD1 matches at 12 bases. The germline gives CDR1 SQVTM, CDR2 ANQGSEA. Germline trimming cut 4 bases from V and 6 bases from J; bases unmatched to any gene: 6. The CDR3 is 14 residues long. The CDR3 is CSVGDRGRLDGYTF. The DNA for the CDR3 is TGCAGCGTTGGGGACAGGGGGCGATTGGATGGCTACACCTTC.

V is TRBV27 and J is TRBJ2-1, with D maybe TRBD1 (6 bases). Trimming left V 2 bases short and J 6 bases short, with 11 bases between. CDR1 MNHEY and CDR2 SMNVEV come from the germline V gene (reference sequence). This CDR3 has 14 residues. The CDR3 sequence is CASSLADRPNEQFF. The CDR3 DNA follows: TGTGCCAGCAGTTTAGCCGACAGGCCCAATGAGCAGTTCTTC.

The chain is built from TRBV7-2 and TRBJ2-7; 12 nucleotides agree with TRBD2. Germline assignment: CDR1 SGHTA and CDR2 FQGNSA. This CDR3 is 16 amino acids long. The J segment lost 6 bases and the V segment lost 1 base, leaving 7 bases of the junction unmatched. The CDR3 spells CASSLGPSGRESEQYF. The CDR3 nucleotides are TGTGCCAGCAGCTTAGGCCCTAGCGGGAGGGAGTCCGAGCAGTACTTC.

V usage is TRBV10-1 and J usage is TRBJ2-7, with 12 positions matching TRBD1. Trimming at V came to 2 bases and at J to 7 bases, leaving 12 bases not matched to a gene. The germline V gene has CDR1 WNHNN and CDR2 SYGVQD (reference sequence). This CDR3 region has 17 residues. The CDR3 region is CASSESEPGQGAAEQYF. Here the CDR3 DNA reads TGCGCCAGCAGTGAGAGCGAACCGGGACAGGGGGCGGCTGAGCAGTACTTC.

This rearrangement joins TRBV27 to TRBJ1-2, with 7 bases identical to TRBD1. The CDR3 is 16 amino acids. The germline V gene has CDR1 MNHEY and CDR2 SMNVEV (reference sequence). The junction had 15 bases not matched to a gene; V was cut back by 7 bases and J by 4 bases. CDR3 DNA: TGTGCCAGCATTCTTTCCCTTGACAGGGTCTCCTATGGCTACACCTTC. Amino acids: CASILSLDRVSYGYTF.

The chain carries TRBV5-1 and TRBJ1-2, with 9 bases aligning to TRBD1. Trimming cost V 5 bases and J 0 bases; bases outside gene matches: 5. The CDR3 totals 15 residues. Germline V gene data show CDR1 as SGHRS and CDR2 as YFSETQ. The CDR3 DNA reads TGCGCCAGCAGTTGGGACAGGGTACCTAACTATGGCTACACCTTC. Translating it yields CASSWDRVPNYGYTF.

The V call is TRBV11-3, the J call TRBJ2-2; D might be TRBD1 (6 bases). Germline V gives CDR1 SGHNT, CDR2 YENEEA. V lost 1 base and J 0 bases, leaving 9 bases between the germline ends. The CDR3 length is 16 residues. In DNA, the CDR3 is TGTGCCAGCAGCTTAGTCCCAGGGGCGAACACCGGGGAGCTGTTTTTT. As protein: CASSLVPGANTGELFF.

This chain joins TRBV7-9 and TRBJ2-7; 8 bases line up with TRBD1. V gave up 0 bases and J gave up 3 bases; unmatched junction bases: 4. CDR3 size: 15 residues. The V gene's germline CDR1 is SEHNR and CDR2 FQNEAQ (reference sequence). The CDR3 reads CASSLAGQGSYEQYF. The CDR3 region has the DNA TGTGCCAGCAGCTTAGCCGGACAGGGAAGCTACGAGCAGTACTTC.

This chain connects TRBV16 to TRBJ2-7; 7 nucleotides agree with TRBD1. Germline trimming cut 5 bases from V and 4 bases from J; bases unmatched to any gene: 11. The V gene's germline CDR1 is KGHSY and CDR2 FQNENV. The length of the CDR3 is 15 residues. This chain's CDR3 is CASSGGEGALYEQYF. CDR3 coding DNA: TGTGCCAGCAGCGGGGGCGAGGGGGCATTATACGAGCAGTACTTC.

This clone was recorded only once. The chain combines TRBV9 with TRBJ2-1; 9 positions match TRBD2. V trimming: 0 bases; J trimming: 7 bases; junction bases outside the gene matches: 2. This CDR3 region has 14 residues. Germline V gene lookup returns CDR1 SGDLS and CDR2 YYNGEE. This CDR3 reads CASSVALAGNEQFF. The CDR3 nucleotides are TGTGCCAGCAGCGTAGCCCTAGCGGGGAATGAGCAGTTCTTC.